The entry that follows covers one T cell receptor (beta chain) sequence. Its antigen is not identified. This CDR3 region has 14 residues. The germline gives CDR1 SGHNT, CDR2 YYREEE (reference sequence). Deletions cut 4 bases from V and 1 base from J, with 8 bases between. The sample originates from a study of Ad26.COV2.S vaccination and SARS-CoV-2 variants. Study details: The donor participated in the COV1001 trial, in its Ad26.COV2.S arm. Overall study findings and caveats: Spike-specific TCR breadth was greater after Ad26.COV2.S than placebo. Substantial breadth in spike-specific CD8+ and CD4+ T cell responses was reportedly seen after vaccination.

Assay: immunoSEQ multiplex PCR; the TCRdb copy retains only in-frame clones and omits some. The sample lists fewer than 400,000 clones; 86% were seen once. Treatment defined: 15 to 20 received Ad26.COV2.S at low or high dose, single or two shots; 5 received placebo; per-sample allocation not given. Each sample was drawn 63 days after the first injection (of vaccine or placebo). Specimen: peripheral blood, collected in a trial of Ad26.COV2.S vaccine versus placebo. This TCR was recovered from a person aged 18-65 years who received the Ad26.COV2.S COVID-19 vaccine or a placebo. This chain joins TRBV5-4 and TRBJ2-2, with D maybe TRBD1 (5 bases). The CDR3 DNA reads TGTGCCAGCAGCAATGACAGGAACACCGGGGAGCTGTTTTTT. Translated, it gives CASSNDRNTGELFF.